A selection of T cell receptor beta chains follows, all from one sample in a study of radiation and T cells in renal cell carcinoma. TCRdb's copy holds only in-frame clones and misses some; the assay was immunoSEQ multiplex PCR. The sample records some 95,000 clones, approximately 86% being singletons. The material was blood, obtained from a patient whose treatment included radiotherapy and nephrectomy. The receptors here all came from a man aged 50 or older with renal cell carcinoma. The conserved cysteine and the conserved F or W are not part of the CDR3 here.

cdr3_aa: ASSLGGATNEKLF; cdr3_length: 13; v_call: TRBV5-1
cdr3_aa: AISTRETQY; cdr3_length: 9; v_call: TRBV10-3
cdr3_aa: ASSSGPFSEAF; cdr3_length: 11; v_call: TRBV6-5
cdr3_aa: SARGDSHH; cdr3_length: 8; v_call: TRBV20-1
cdr3_aa: ASSQDDLRGYYEKLF; cdr3_length: 15; v_call: TRBV4-1
cdr3_aa: ASSLKLDTIY; cdr3_length: 10; v_call: TRBV7-9
cdr3_aa: ASSLASAHLYEQY; cdr3_length: 13; v_call: TRBV5-1
cdr3_aa: ASSFSGGTDTQY; cdr3_length: 12; v_call: TRBV19
cdr3_aa: ASSPPAGGPGADTQY; cdr3_length: 15; v_call: TRBV25-1
cdr3_aa: ASSLGLAFDTQY; cdr3_length: 12; v_call: TRBV7-2
cdr3_aa: ASRRTGEGTDTQY; cdr3_length: 13; v_call: TRBV5-1
cdr3_aa: ASSEREGPYEQY; cdr3_length: 12; v_call: TRBV2
cdr3_aa: ASSSTGGFYEQY; cdr3_length: 12; v_call: TRBV25-1
cdr3_aa: ASSLVAVLNYGYT; cdr3_length: 13; v_call: TRBV7-9
cdr3_aa: ASSTQGDTEAF; cdr3_length: 11; v_call: TRBV7-3
cdr3_aa: ASSLAEDRGAF; cdr3_length: 11; v_call: TRBV7-8
cdr3_aa: ASSDGPNYGYT; cdr3_length: 11; v_call: TRBV6-4
cdr3_aa: ASSPWPEVNEQF; cdr3_length: 12; v_call: TRBV6-5
cdr3_aa: ASSYLAGTNTGELF; cdr3_length: 14; v_call: TRBV5-1
cdr3_aa: ASSPRSSGGLTGELF; cdr3_length: 15; v_call: TRBV5-1
cdr3_aa: ASSVPGLAGEEQY; cdr3_length: 13; v_call: TRBV11-2
cdr3_aa: ASSPLTLEWNEQF; cdr3_length: 13; v_call: TRBV14
cdr3_aa: ASSLALGRMSGNTIY; cdr3_length: 15; v_call: TRBV5-1
cdr3_aa: AGPSGSGVEQF; cdr3_length: 11; v_call: TRBV2
cdr3_aa: ASSAPTSSASSYEQY; cdr3_length: 15; v_call: TRBV19
cdr3_aa: ASSIDQGTSSYNSPLH; cdr3_length: 16; v_call: TRBV19
cdr3_aa: ASSQEITSSYEQY; cdr3_length: 13; v_call: TRBV4-2
cdr3_aa: ASSTSPGHNEQF; cdr3_length: 12; v_call: TRBV11-2
cdr3_aa: ATSRDFSTPGLRGEQY; cdr3_length: 16; v_call: TRBV15
cdr3_aa: ASSENPNTEAF; cdr3_length: 11; v_call: TRBV10-1
cdr3_aa: ASSQVRSSAGTGFFSNEKLF; cdr3_length: 20; v_call: TRBV4-1
cdr3_aa: ASSQGGFIYEQY; cdr3_length: 12; v_call: TRBV9
cdr3_aa: ASSFQQGQETQY; cdr3_length: 12; v_call: TRBV7-2
cdr3_aa: AISDAGENEQY; cdr3_length: 11; v_call: TRBV10-3
cdr3_aa: ASSLGWTGGREY; cdr3_length: 12; v_call: TRBV5-6
cdr3_aa: ASSVDGEAF; cdr3_length: 9; v_call: TRBV25-1
cdr3_aa: ASSPTVSGANVLT; cdr3_length: 13; v_call: TRBV19
cdr3_aa: ASSPIGRGQGYT; cdr3_length: 12; v_call: TRBV2
cdr3_aa: ASSPTQGDTEAF; cdr3_length: 12; v_call: TRBV9
cdr3_aa: ASSSTRVSYEQY; cdr3_length: 12; v_call: TRBV28
cdr3_aa: ASSQADGNTGELF; cdr3_length: 13; v_call: TRBV4-2
cdr3_aa: ASSGSGQETQY; cdr3_length: 11; v_call: TRBV19
cdr3_aa: ASRVSNYGYT; cdr3_length: 10; v_call: TRBV2
cdr3_aa: ASTHREGGNTIY; cdr3_length: 12; v_call: TRBV6-6
cdr3_aa: PYRGNQPQH; cdr3_length: 9; v_call: TRBV19
cdr3_aa: ASSTPRVKGQGAYEQY; cdr3_length: 16; v_call: TRBV19
cdr3_aa: AIRGLGNQPQH; cdr3_length: 11; v_call: TRBV10-3
cdr3_aa: ASSLDGSSTDTQY; cdr3_length: 13; v_call: TRBV5-1
cdr3_aa: ASSFGREAGELF; cdr3_length: 12; v_call: TRBV28
cdr3_aa: ASSKGPSGLDYGYT; cdr3_length: 14; v_call: TRBV21-1